This T cell receptor beta chain was captured by sequencing in a study of cytomegalovirus exposure and HLA in healthy donors. This CDR3 is 14 amino acids long. Per germline, CDR1 GTSNPN and CDR2 SVGIG (reference sequence). Trimming took 2 bases from V and 6 from J, leaving 14 bases between them. The method was immunoSEQ multiplex PCR; TCRdb's version includes in-frame clones alone and lacks a portion of them. The data hold around 400,000 clones, with more than 80% observed a single time. This rearrangement joins TRBV30 to TRBJ2-1; possibly TRBD2 for D (6 bases). Sequencing was done on a sample of PBMCs. The sequence derives from a woman aged 18-29 years in good health and CMV-seronegative. The CDR3 loop reads CAWSFGGRGNEQFF. CDR3 in DNA: TGTGCCTGGAGTTTCGGAGGGAGAGGCAATGAGCAGTTCTTC.